This T cell receptor (beta chain) came from a study of T cell responses to AZD1222 COVID-19 vaccine. In the study overall: Combined were second doses at about 4 or about 12 weeks.

The V gene lost 10 bases and the J gene lost 1 base, with 26 bases spanning the gap. The CDR3 is 18 amino acids. The germline CDR1 and CDR2 sequences are LNHDA and SQIVND (reference sequence). This clone showed up just once. Its antigen is currently unknown. Broader study findings: Among those given AZD1222, only five or six were seropositive at baseline. Regions left unmutated in variants are reportedly the target of nearly half of spike-specific TCRs. Donors, mostly white British, included more females; clonal diversity was possibly underestimated.

Assay used: immunoSEQ multiplex PCR; TCRdb lists only in-frame clones, some missing. The sample yields 90,000 to 120,000 clones, around 89% seen once. Sequencing was performed on peripheral blood, taken on day 0 of AZD1222 vaccination. The chain joins TRBV19 to TRBJ1-5; the D gene is possibly TRBD1 (5 bases). The clonotype was recovered from an adult in good health. CDR3 coding DNA: TGTGCCACCCCTTCAACACAGACTATCGGGGGGAGCAATCAGCCCCAGCATTTT. It translates to CATPSTQTIGGSNQPQHF.